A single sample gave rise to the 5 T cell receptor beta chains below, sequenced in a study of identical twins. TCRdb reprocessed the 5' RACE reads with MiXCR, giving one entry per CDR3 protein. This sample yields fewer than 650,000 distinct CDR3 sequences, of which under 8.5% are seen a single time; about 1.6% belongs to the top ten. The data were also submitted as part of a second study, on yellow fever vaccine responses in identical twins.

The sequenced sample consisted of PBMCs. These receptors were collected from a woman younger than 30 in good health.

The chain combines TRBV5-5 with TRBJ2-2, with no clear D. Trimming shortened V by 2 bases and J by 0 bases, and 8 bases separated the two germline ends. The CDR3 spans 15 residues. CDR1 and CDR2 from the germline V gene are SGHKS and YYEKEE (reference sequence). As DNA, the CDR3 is TGTGCCAGCAGCTTCTCCGTCACGAACACCGGGGAGCTGTTTTTT. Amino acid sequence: CASSFSVTNTGELFF.

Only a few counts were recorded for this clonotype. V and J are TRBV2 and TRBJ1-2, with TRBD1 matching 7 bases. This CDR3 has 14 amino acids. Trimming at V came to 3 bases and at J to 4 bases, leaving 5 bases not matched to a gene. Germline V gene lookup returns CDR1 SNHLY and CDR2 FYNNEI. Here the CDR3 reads CASSDPGQPYGYTF. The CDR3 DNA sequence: TGTGCCAGCAGTGATCCGGGACAGCCCTATGGCTACACCTTC.

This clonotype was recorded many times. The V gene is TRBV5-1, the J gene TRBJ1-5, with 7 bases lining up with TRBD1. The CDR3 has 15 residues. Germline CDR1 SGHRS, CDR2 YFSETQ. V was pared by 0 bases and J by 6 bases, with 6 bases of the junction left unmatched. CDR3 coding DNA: TGCGCCAGCAGCTTGGACGACAGGGCAGGTCAGCCCCAGCATTTT. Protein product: CASSLDDRAGQPQHF.

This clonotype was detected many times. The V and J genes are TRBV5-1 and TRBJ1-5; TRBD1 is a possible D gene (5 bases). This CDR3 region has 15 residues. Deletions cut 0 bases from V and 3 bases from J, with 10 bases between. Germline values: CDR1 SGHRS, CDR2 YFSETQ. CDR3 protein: CASSLGGGDNQPQHF. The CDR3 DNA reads TGCGCCAGCAGCTTGGGGGGAGGGGACAATCAGCCCCAGCATTTT.

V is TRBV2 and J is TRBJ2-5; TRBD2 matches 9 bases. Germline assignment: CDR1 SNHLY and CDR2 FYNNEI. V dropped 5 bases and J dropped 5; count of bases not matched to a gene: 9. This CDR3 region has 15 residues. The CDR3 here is CASSREASGKETQYF. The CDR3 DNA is TGTGCCAGCAGTCGGGAGGCTAGCGGGAAGGAGACCCAGTACTTC.